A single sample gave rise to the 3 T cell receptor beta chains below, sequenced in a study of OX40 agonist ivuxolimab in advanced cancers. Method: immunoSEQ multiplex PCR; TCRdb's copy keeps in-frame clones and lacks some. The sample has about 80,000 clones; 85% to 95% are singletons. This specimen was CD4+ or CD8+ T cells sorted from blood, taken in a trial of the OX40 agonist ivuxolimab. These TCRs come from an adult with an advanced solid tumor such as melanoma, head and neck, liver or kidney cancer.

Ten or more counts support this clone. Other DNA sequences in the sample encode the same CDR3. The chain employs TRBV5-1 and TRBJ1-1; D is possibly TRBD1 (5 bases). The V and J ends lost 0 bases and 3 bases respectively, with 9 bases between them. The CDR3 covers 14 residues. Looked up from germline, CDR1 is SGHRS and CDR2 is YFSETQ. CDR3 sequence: CASSLESGHTEAFF. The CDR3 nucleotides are TGCGCCAGCAGCTTGGAATCAGGGCACACTGAAGCTTTCTTT.

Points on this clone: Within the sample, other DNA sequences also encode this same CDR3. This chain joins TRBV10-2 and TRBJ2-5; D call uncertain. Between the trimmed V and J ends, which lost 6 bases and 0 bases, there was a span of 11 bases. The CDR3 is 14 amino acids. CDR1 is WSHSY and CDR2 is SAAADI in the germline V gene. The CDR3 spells CASSDLGYQETQYF. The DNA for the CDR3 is TGCGCCAGCAGCGACCTCGGGTACCAAGAGACCCAGTACTTC.

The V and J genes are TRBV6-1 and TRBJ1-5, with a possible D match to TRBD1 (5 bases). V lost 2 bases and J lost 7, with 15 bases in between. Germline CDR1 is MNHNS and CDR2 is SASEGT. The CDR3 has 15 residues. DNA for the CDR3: TGTGCCAGCAGTGAACCCAGGGTAAGAGGGCAGCCCCAGCATTTT. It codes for CASSEPRVRGQPQHF.